Below, 24 T cell receptor beta chains from the same sample are listed, as sequenced in a study of T cell responses to AZD1222 COVID-19 vaccine. TCRdb's table, derived via immunoSEQ multiplex PCR, lists solely in-frame clones and lacks some. The data contain 70,000 to 85,000 clones, around 82% of them seen just once; the ten biggest clones take up 1.3%. The material was peripheral blood, obtained 28 days after the second AZD1222 dose. These receptor sequences come from an adult who received the AZD1222 COVID-19 vaccine.

The chain links TRBV7-3 to TRBJ2-3; the D gene could be TRBD1 or TRBD2 (5 bases each). Germline-derived CDR1 and CDR2 are SGHTA and FQGTGA. V shed 7 bases and J shed 4 bases, with 18 bases lying between them. The CDR3 sequence is 15 residues long. The CDR3 coding sequence is TGTGCCAGCACCCCCGGGGTTAGACAGTCAGATACGCAGTATTTT. Protein product: CASTPGVRQSDTQYF.

This clone was detected once. The chain carries TRBV2 and TRBJ1-2; 11 bases agree with TRBD1. The trim removed 2 bases at V and 8 bases at J, leaving 22 bases unmatched. The CDR3 sequence is 20 residues long. The germline V gene has CDR1 SNHLY and CDR2 FYNNEI. Written as DNA, the CDR3 is TGTGCCAGCAGTGAAATTGGCGTCACTGGGCGGCCGGGACAGGGGGGCGGCTACACCTTC. It codes for CASSEIGVTGRPGQGGGYTF.

The chain carries TRBV30 and TRBJ2-7; D is undetermined. Trimming removed 0 bases from V and 3 bases from J, with 9 bases in between. This CDR3 contains 13 residues. Germline CDR1 reads GTSNPN; CDR2 reads SVGIG (reference sequence). CDR3: CAWSVSIYYEQYF. Written as DNA, the CDR3 is TGTGCCTGGAGTGTCTCCATCTACTACGAGCAGTACTTC. The whole variable domain, remainder taken from reference TRBV30 and TRBJ2-7, is SQTIHQWPATLVQPVGSPLSLECTVEGTSNPNLYWYRQAAGRGLQLLFYSVGIGQISSEVPQNLSASRPQDRQFILSSKKLLLSDSGFYLCAWSVSIYYEQYFGPGTRLTVT.

The chain joins TRBV19 to TRBJ1-1; D is unresolved. Trimming stripped 4 bases from V and 5 bases from J, with 11 bases between. Germline CDR1 reads LNHDA; CDR2 reads SQIVND (reference sequence). This CDR3 has 13 amino acids. This CDR3 reads CASSRADKTEAFF. The CDR3 DNA reads TGTGCCAGTAGTAGAGCCGACAAGACTGAAGCTTTCTTT.

CDR3 residues: CASSDGGAEQFF. DNA for the CDR3: TGTGCCAGCAGTGACGGGGGAGCTGAGCAGTTCTTC. J is TRBJ2-1 and V is TRBV6-4; D may be TRBD1 or TRBD2 (5 bases each). The germline V and J ends were trimmed by 2 bases and 9 bases, with 8 bases remaining between them. This CDR3 comprises 12 residues. Per germline, CDR1 MRHNA and CDR2 SNTAGT.

The V call is TRBV19, the J call TRBJ1-5; TRBD1 is a possible D gene (5 bases). Trimming removed 7 bases at V and 6 bases at J, with 13 bases between. There are 13 residues in the CDR3. Germline CDR1 and CDR2: LNHDA and SQIVND (reference sequence). The CDR3 protein is CASTSFRGQPQHF. DNA of the CDR3: TGTGCCAGTACAAGTTTTAGGGGTCAGCCCCAGCATTTT.

The chain has TRBV6-4 and TRBJ2-7, with TRBD2 matching 8 bases. CDR3 length equals 15 residues. The germline V gene has CDR1 MRHNA and CDR2 SNTAGT. The ends lost 3 bases at V and 2 bases at J; junction bases unmatched: 6. The CDR3 loop is CASSETAGAAYEQYF. As DNA, the CDR3 is TGTGCCAGCAGTGAGACAGCGGGAGCCGCCTACGAGCAGTACTTC.

V and J are TRBV30 and TRBJ1-5, with 7 bases identical to TRBD1. The CDR3 extends over 13 amino acids. Per the germline V gene, CDR1 is GTSNPN and CDR2 is SVGIG (reference sequence). V was clipped by 6 bases and J by 2 bases; unmatched bases: 4. The chain's CDR3 is CACDRERNQPQHF. The CDR3 nucleotides are TGTGCCTGTGACAGGGAACGCAATCAGCCCCAGCATTTT.

J is TRBJ2-3 and V is TRBV28; 9 bases agree with TRBD1. This CDR3 region has 18 residues. Trimming at V came to 4 bases and at J to 0 bases, leaving 11 bases not matched to a gene. The germline V gene encodes CDR1 MDHEN and CDR2 SYDVKM. CDR3 loop: CASSSLKSGQGSTDTQYF. CDR3 DNA sequence: TGTGCCAGCAGTTCCCTAAAAAGCGGACAGGGGAGCACAGATACGCAGTATTTT.

The chain links TRBV3-1 (or the pseudogene TRBV3-2) to TRBJ2-2, with TRBD2 matching over 10 bases. The CDR3 contains 15 residues. Trimming took 4 bases from V and 5 from J; bases not matched to a gene: 4. CDR1 LGHDT and CDR2 YNNKEL come from the germline V gene (reference sequence). The CDR3 reads CASSRGTSVTGELFF. The CDR3, as DNA: TGTGCCAGCAGCCGCGGGACTAGCGTGACCGGGGAGCTGTTTTTT.

V gene TRBV6-6 combines with J gene TRBJ1-1, with a weak D call TRBD1 (6 bases). The germline V gene has CDR1 MNHNY and CDR2 SVGAGI (reference sequence). The length of the CDR3 is 13 residues. V gave up 5 bases and J gave up 6 bases, with 13 bases separating them. The CDR3 is CASSPRGKAEAFF. The DNA of the CDR3 is TGTGCCAGCAGTCCCAGGGGAAAGGCTGAAGCTTTCTTT.

V is TRBV7-9 and J is TRBJ2-3; D is uncertain. CDR1 and CDR2 from the germline V gene are SEHNR and FQNEAQ (reference sequence). V was cut by 4 bases and J by 4 bases, with 12 bases left in between. CDR3 length: 14 amino acids. The CDR3 loop reads CASSSRGIPDTQYF. The CDR3 nucleotides read TGTGCCAGCAGCTCCCGAGGAATCCCAGATACGCAGTATTTT.

The V and J genes are TRBV10-3 and TRBJ1-2, with TRBD1 matching over 12 bases. Germline V lookup: CDR1 ENHRY, CDR2 SYGVKD. J lost 3 bases, V lost 6 bases, and 5 bases had no gene match. The CDR3 sequence is 15 residues long. The DNA of the CDR3 is TGTGCCATCAGCACCGGGACAGGGGGCGACTATGGCTACACCTTC. It is translated as CAISTGTGGDYGYTF.

The genes are TRBV4-1 and TRBJ1-5; D perhaps matches TRBD1 (5 bases). This CDR3 has 14 amino acids. Germline assignment: CDR1 MGHRA and CDR2 YSYEKL. V lost 8 bases and J 6 bases, leaving 17 bases between the germline ends. CDR3: CASSGYGGGQPQHF. The CDR3 coding sequence is TGCGCCAGCTCCGGATACGGTGGGGGTCAGCCCCAGCATTTT.

This clone appeared once. The rearrangement uses TRBV6-5 and TRBJ1-2, with D unresolved. V lost 6 bases to trimming and J lost 2 bases, with 16 bases between them. The CDR3 spans 15 residues. Looked up from germline, CDR1 is MNHEY and CDR2 is SVGAGI. CDR3 protein: CASSPLNWANYGYTF. CDR3 nucleotide sequence: TGTGCCAGCAGCCCGTTGAACTGGGCGAACTATGGCTACACCTTC.

In DNA form, the CDR3 reads TGTGCCAGCAGCTTAGAACAAATCACTGAAGCTTTCTTT. Translated: CASSLEQITEAFF. The chain uses TRBV7-2 and TRBJ1-1, with D hard to call. This CDR3 spans 13 amino acids. Trimming took 1 base from V and 4 from J, leaving 7 bases between them. Germline V gene lookup returns CDR1 SGHTA and CDR2 FQGNSA.

The chain couples TRBV7-8 to TRBJ1-1; D remains unclear. V lost 4 bases, J lost 6 bases, and 18 bases lay in between. Germline lookup yields CDR1 SGHVS and CDR2 FQNEAQ. The length of the CDR3 is 15 residues. The CDR3 region has the DNA TGTGCCAGCAGCTCCTGGGTGTTGTTCGACGCTGAAGCTTTCTTT. Translated, it gives CASSSWVLFDAEAFF.

Worth noting for this clone: Given a much more abundant clone one base away, this may be a read error. This same CDR3 is encoded by further DNA sequences in the sample. The chain uses TRBV5-4 and TRBJ1-3, with a weak D call TRBD1 (6 bases). V was trimmed by 3 bases and J by 1 base, leaving 8 bases between them. This CDR3 spans 14 amino acids. Germline CDR1 is SGHNT and CDR2 is YYREEE (reference sequence). The CDR3 nucleotides read TGTGCCAGCAGCTCCAGGGGATCTGGAAACACCATATATTTT. Its translation is CASSSRGSGNTIYF. The full variable domain, its missing parts supplied by reference TRBV5-4 and TRBJ1-3, is ETGVTQSPTHLIKTRGQQVTLRCSSQSGHNTVSWYQQALGQGPQFIFQYYREEENGRGNFPPRFSGLQFPNYSSELNVNALELDDSALYLCASSSRGSGNTIYFGEGSWLTVV.

The V call is TRBV28, the J call TRBJ2-7; TRBD2 aligns across 7 bases. Per the germline V gene, CDR1 is MDHEN and CDR2 is SYDVKM. The ends lost 6 bases at V and 2 bases at J; junction bases unmatched: 16. The CDR3 length is 17 residues. The CDR3 region is CASSPPGEIAGTYEQYF. CDR3 sequence (DNA): TGTGCCAGCAGCCCCCCCGGCGAGATAGCGGGCACCTACGAGCAGTACTTC. Filled out from reference TRBV28 and TRBJ2-7, the complete variable domain reads DVKVTQSSRYLVKRTGEKVFLECVQDMDHENMFWYRQDPGLGLRLIYFSYDVKMKEKGDIPEGYSVSREKKERFSLILESASTNQTSMYLCASSPPGEIAGTYEQYFGPGTRLTVT.

The chain employs TRBV9 and TRBJ1-1; D perhaps matches TRBD1 (6 bases). This CDR3 is built from 14 residues. Germline-derived CDR1 and CDR2 are SGDLS and YYNGEE. With 3 bases removed from V and 11 bases from J, the gap between germline ends came to 20 bases. In DNA form, the CDR3 reads TGTGCCAGCAGCGAGGGGACAAACCCTGGTGTGGCTTTCTTT. Translating gives CASSEGTNPGVAFF.

V and J are TRBV5-8 and TRBJ2-7, with a possible D match to TRBD1 (6 bases). Trimming took off 0 bases at V and 4 bases at J, with 17 bases between the two ends. The germline CDR1 and CDR2 sequences are SGHTS and YDEGEE. The CDR3 contains 16 residues. This CDR3 is CASSLERRTVPYEQYF. The DNA of the CDR3 is TGTGCCAGCAGCTTGGAGCGGCGGACAGTCCCTTACGAGCAGTACTTC.

V is TRBV4-1 and J is TRBJ1-5; TRBD1 matches 9 bases. The germline gives CDR1 MGHRA, CDR2 YSYEKL. V was pared by 2 bases and J by 3 bases, with 8 bases of the junction left unmatched. This CDR3 comprises 17 residues. CDR3: CASSQTQGAGVNQPQHF. For the CDR3, the DNA is TGCGCCAGCAGCCAAACACAGGGGGCTGGGGTCAATCAGCCCCAGCATTTT.

CDR3 sequence reads: CASSWNGGRFGANVLTF. The CDR3, as DNA: TGCGCCAGCAGCTGGAATGGGGGGCGCTTTGGGGCCAACGTCCTGACTTTC. J is TRBJ2-6 and V is TRBV5-1, with D possibly called TRBD1 or TRBD2 (6 bases each). Germline values: CDR1 SGHRS, CDR2 YFSETQ. Trimming pared 3 bases from V and 3 bases from J, leaving 16 bases between. The CDR3 has 17 residues.

The chain recombines TRBV6-2 or TRBV6-3 with TRBJ2-1, with 7 nucleotides matching TRBD2. CDR3 length equals 13 residues. The V gene's germline CDR1 is MNHEY and CDR2 SVGEGT. Trimming removed 1 base from V and 7 bases from J; junction bases left unmatched: 1. CDR3 in amino acids: CASSYFSGNEQFF. CDR3 DNA: TGTGCCAGCAGTTACTTTAGCGGGAATGAGCAGTTCTTC.